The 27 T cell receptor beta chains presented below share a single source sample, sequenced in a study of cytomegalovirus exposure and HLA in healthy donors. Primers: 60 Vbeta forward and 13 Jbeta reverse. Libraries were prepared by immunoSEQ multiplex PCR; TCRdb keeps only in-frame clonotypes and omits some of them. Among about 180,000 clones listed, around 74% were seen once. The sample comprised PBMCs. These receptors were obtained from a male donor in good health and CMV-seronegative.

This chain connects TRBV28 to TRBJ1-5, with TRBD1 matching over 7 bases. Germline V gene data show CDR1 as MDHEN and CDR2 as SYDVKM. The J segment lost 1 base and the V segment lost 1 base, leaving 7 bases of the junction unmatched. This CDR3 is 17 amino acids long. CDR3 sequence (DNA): TGTGCCAGCAGTTTATCCTCGGGACAGCTAAGCAATCAGCCCCAGCATTTT. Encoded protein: CASSLSSGQLSNQPQHF.

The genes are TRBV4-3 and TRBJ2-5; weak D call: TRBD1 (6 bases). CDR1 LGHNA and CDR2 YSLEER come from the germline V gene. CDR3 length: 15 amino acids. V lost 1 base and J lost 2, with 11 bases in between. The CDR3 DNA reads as TGCGCCAGCAGCCAAGGATCAGGGGTGCAAGAGACCCAGTACTTC. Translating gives CASSQGSGVQETQYF.

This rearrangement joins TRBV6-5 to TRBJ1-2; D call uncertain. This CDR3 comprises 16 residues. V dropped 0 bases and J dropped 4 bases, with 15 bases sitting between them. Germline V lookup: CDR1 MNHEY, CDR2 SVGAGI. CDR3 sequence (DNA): TGTGCCAGCAGTTACTCACTCGGGGTGGTGAGCTATGGCTACACCTTC. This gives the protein CASSYSLGVVSYGYTF.

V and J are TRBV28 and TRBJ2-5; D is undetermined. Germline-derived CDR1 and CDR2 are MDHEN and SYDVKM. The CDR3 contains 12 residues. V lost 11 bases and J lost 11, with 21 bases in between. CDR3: CAAGTAYGEQYF. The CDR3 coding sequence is TGTGCCGCTGGTACTGCCTACGGAGAGCAGTACTTC.

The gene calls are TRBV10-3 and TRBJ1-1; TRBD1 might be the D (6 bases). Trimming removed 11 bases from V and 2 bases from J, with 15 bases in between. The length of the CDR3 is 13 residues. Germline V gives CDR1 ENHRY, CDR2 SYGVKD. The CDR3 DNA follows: TGTGCCTCCCAGGGGCATTTTAACACTGAAGCTTTCTTT. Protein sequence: CASQGHFNTEAFF.

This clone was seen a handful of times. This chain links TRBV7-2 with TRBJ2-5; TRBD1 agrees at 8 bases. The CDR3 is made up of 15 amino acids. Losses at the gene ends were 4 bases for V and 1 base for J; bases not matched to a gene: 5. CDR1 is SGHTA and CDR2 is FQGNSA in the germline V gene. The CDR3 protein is CASSSDRAFQETQYF. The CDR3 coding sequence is TGTGCCAGCAGCTCGGACAGGGCTTTCCAAGAGACCCAGTACTTC.

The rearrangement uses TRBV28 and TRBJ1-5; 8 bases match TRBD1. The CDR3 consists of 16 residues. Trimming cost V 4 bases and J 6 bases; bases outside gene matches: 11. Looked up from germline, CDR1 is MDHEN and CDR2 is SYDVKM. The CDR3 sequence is CASSSRDRGFVQPQHF. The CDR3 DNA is TGTGCCAGCAGTTCCCGTGACAGGGGTTTTGTTCAGCCCCAGCATTTT.

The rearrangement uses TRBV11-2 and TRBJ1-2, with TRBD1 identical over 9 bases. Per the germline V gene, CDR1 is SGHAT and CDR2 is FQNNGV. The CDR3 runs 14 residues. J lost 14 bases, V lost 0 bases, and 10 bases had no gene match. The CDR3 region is CASSLDRTGAPGTF. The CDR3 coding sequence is TGTGCCAGCAGCTTAGACAGGACAGGGGCCCCGGGGACCTTC.

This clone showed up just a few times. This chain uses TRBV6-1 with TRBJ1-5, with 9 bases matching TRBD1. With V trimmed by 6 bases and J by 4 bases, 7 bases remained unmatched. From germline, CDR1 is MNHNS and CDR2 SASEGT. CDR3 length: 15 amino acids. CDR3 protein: CASSAGQGLNQPQHF. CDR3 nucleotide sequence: TGTGCCAGCAGCGCGGGACAGGGACTTAATCAGCCCCAGCATTTT.

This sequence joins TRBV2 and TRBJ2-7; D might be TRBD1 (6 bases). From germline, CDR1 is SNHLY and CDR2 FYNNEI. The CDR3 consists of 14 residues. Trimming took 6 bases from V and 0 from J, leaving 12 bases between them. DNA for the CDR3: TGTGCCAGCAGGGGGGACACCTACTCCTACGAGCAGTACTTC. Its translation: CASRGDTYSYEQYF.

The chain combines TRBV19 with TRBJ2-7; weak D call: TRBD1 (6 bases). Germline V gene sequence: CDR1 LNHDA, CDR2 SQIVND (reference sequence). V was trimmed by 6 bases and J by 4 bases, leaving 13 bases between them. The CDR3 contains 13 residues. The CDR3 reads CASSTKQGYEQYF. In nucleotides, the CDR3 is TGTGCCAGTAGCACCAAACAGGGTTACGAGCAGTACTTC.

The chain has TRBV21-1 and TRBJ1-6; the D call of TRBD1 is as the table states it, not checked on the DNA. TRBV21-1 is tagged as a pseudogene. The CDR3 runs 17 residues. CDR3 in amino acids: CASSIGQVGTPNSPLHF. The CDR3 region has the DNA TGTGCCAGCAGCATAGGACAGGTAGGGACTCCTAATTCACCCCTCCACTTT.

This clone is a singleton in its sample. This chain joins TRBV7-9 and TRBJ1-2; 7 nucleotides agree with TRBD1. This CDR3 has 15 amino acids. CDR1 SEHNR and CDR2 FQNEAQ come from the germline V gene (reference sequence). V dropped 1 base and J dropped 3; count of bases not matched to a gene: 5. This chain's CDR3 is CASSLGSGGDYGYTF. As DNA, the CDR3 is TGTGCCAGCAGCTTAGGATCAGGGGGAGACTATGGCTACACCTTC.

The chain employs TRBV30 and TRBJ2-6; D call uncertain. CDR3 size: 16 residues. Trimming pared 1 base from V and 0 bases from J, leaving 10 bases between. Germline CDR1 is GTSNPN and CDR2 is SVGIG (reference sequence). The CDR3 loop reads CAWSGTWSSGANVLTF. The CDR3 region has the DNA TGTGCCTGGAGTGGTACGTGGAGCTCTGGGGCCAACGTCCTGACTTTC.

The CDR3: CASSPGQGKRNQPQHF. CDR3 nucleotides: TGTGCCAGCAGCCCGGGACAGGGAAAGAGGAATCAGCCCCAGCATTTT. The chain has TRBV21-1 and TRBJ1-5; TRBD1 is the table's D call and was not checked against the DNA. TRBV21-1 is assigned pseudogene status. The CDR3 is made up of 16 amino acids.

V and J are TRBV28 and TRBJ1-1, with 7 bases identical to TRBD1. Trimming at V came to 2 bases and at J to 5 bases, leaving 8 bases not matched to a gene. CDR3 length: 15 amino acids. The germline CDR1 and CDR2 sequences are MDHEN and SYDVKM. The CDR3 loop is CASSLPAQGRTEAFF. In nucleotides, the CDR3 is TGTGCCAGCAGTTTACCTGCACAGGGGCGGACTGAAGCTTTCTTT. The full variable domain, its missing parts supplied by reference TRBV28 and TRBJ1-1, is DVKVTQSSRYLVKRTGEKVFLECVQDMDHENMFWYRQDPGLGLRLIYFSYDVKMKEKGDIPEGYSVSREKKERFSLILESASTNQTSMYLCASSLPAQGRTEAFFGQGTRLTVV.

In DNA, the CDR3 is TGTGCCAGCAGCTCGACAGAAGACGATCAGCCCCAGCATTTT. This translates into CASSSTEDDQPQHF. The gene calls are TRBV13 and TRBJ1-5; a weak D match, TRBD1 (5 bases). Germline values: CDR1 PRHDT, CDR2 FYEKMQ (reference sequence). V was pared by 4 bases and J by 5 bases, with 12 bases between. The CDR3 runs to 14 residues.

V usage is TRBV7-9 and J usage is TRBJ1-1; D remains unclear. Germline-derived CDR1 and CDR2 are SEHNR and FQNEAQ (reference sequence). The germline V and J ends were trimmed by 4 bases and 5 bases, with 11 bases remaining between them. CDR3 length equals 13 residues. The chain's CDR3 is CASSSLSGTEAFF. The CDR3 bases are TGTGCCAGCAGCTCCCTCAGCGGGACTGAAGCTTTCTTT.

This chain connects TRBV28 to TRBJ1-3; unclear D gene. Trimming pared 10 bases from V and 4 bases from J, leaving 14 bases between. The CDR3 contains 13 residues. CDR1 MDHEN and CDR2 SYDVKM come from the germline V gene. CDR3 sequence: CATRLGSGNTIYF. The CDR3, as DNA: TGTGCCACCCGACTCGGGTCCGGAAACACCATATATTTT.

CDR3 amino acids: CASSPGSLTQETQYF. The CDR3 DNA sequence: TGTGCCAGCAGTCCCGGGTCTCTCACCCAAGAGACCCAGTACTTC. The chain uses TRBV28 and TRBJ2-5; unclear D gene. Trimming removed 5 bases from V and 1 base from J, with 14 bases in between. CDR1 and CDR2 from the germline V gene are MDHEN and SYDVKM. The CDR3 covers 15 residues.

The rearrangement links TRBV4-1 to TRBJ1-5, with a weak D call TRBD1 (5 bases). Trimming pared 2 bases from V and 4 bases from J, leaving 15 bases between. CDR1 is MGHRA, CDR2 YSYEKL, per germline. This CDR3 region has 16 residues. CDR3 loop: CASSQNPGTSNQPQHF. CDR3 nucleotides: TGCGCCAGCAGCCAAAACCCCGGGACTTCTAATCAGCCCCAGCATTTT.

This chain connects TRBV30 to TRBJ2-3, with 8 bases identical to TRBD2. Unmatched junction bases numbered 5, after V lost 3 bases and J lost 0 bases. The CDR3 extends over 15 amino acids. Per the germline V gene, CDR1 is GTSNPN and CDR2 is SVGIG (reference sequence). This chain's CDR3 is CAWSGGAGSTDTQYF. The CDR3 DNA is TGTGCCTGGAGCGGGGGGGCGGGGAGCACAGATACGCAGTATTTT. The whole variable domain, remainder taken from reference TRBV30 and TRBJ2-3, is SQTIHQWPATLVQPVGSPLSLECTVEGTSNPNLYWYRQAAGRGLQLLFYSVGIGQISSEVPQNLSASRPQDRQFILSSKKLLLSDSGFYLCAWSGGAGSTDTQYFGPGTRLTVL.

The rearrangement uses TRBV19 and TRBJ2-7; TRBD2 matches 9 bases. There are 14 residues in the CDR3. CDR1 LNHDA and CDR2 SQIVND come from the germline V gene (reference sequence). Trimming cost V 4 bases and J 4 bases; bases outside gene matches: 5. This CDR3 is CASSKGLAGYEQYF. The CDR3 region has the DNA TGTGCCAGTAGTAAGGGGCTAGCGGGGTACGAGCAGTACTTC.

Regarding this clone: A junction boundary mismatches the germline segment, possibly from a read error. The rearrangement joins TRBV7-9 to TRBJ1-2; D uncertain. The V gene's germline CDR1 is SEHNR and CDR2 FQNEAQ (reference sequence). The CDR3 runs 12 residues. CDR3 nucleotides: TGTTCCAGCAGCCGAGGGTCATATGGCTACACCTTC. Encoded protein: CSSSRGSYGYTF.

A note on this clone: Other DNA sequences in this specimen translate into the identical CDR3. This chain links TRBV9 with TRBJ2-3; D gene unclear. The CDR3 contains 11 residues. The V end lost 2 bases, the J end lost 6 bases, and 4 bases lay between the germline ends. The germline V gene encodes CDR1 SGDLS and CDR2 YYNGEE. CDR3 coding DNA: TGTGCCAGCAGCGTGGGCGATACGCAGTATTTT. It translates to CASSVGDTQYF.

This CDR3 reads CASSSADEQFF. Here the CDR3 DNA reads TGTGCCAGCAGCTCGGCGGATGAGCAGTTCTTC. The chain carries TRBV7-9 and TRBJ2-1; no definite D call. V was trimmed by 4 bases and J by 8 bases, leaving 6 bases between them. Germline V gene data show CDR1 as SEHNR and CDR2 as FQNEAQ (reference sequence). CDR3 size: 11 residues.

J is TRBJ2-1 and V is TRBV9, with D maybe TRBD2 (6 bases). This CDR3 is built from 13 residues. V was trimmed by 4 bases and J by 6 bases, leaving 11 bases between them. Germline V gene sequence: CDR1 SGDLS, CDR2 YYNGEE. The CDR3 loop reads CASSPRDFNEQFF. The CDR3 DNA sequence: TGTGCCAGCAGCCCCCGGGACTTCAATGAGCAGTTCTTC.